Listed below are T cell receptor beta chains from one sample, sequenced in a study of Ad26.COV2.S vaccination and SARS-CoV-2 variants. Sequencing was performed with immunoSEQ multiplex PCR; in TCRdb, only in-frame clones are kept and a portion is missing. This sample yields about 480,000 clones, of which roughly 85% are seen a single time; 9.5% to 15% belongs to the top ten. The sequenced sample was peripheral blood, obtained in a trial of Ad26.COV2.S vaccine versus placebo. These receptors were taken from a person aged 18-60 years who received the Ad26.COV2.S COVID-19 vaccine or a placebo. Each CDR3 is given with its conserved first and last residue. A D gene is named only where the DNA matches it firmly. The listing skips clone size in some rows; elsewhere it reads once, few, many or a size class.

v_call	j_call	d_call	cdr3_length	clone_size	cdr3_aa	cdr3_nt
TRBV28	TRBJ2-7	-	11	once	CASSQNYEQYF	TGTGCCAGCAGTCAGAACTACGAGCAGTACTTC
TRBV9	TRBJ2-1	-	10	-	CASSVDEQFF	TGTGCCAGCAGCGTAGATGAGCAGTTCTTC
TRBV24-1	TRBJ2-5	-	14	-	CATSDRPGAGVQYF	TGTGCCACCAGTGACCGACCAGGGGCTGGGGTCCAGTACTTC
TRBV7-2	TRBJ2-1	-	15	-	CASSLDGATFDEQFF	TGTGCCAGCAGCTTAGACGGGGCTACGTTCGATGAGCAGTTCTTC
TRBV10-3	TRBJ2-1	-	14	-	CAISDLRGNNEQFF	TGTGCCATCAGTGACTTGAGGGGAAACAATGAGCAGTTCTTC
TRBV5-5	TRBJ2-7	-	16	-	CASSLEWAGTSYEQYF	TGTGCCAGCAGCTTGGAATGGGCGGGTACCTCCTACGAGCAGTACTTC
TRBV19	TRBJ1-5	-	14	-	CASSIEGSNQPQHF	TGTGCCAGTAGTATAGAAGGCAGTAATCAGCCCCAGCATTTT
TRBV5-6	TRBJ2-1	TRBD1	14	-	CASSSATGVNEQFF	TGTGCCAGCAGCTCGGCAACAGGGGTCAATGAGCAGTTCTTC
TRBV28	TRBJ1-4	-	15	-	CASSHSRRAGEKLFF	TGTGCCAGCAGTCATTCCAGACGAGCAGGGGAAAAACTGTTTTTT
TRBV6-5	TRBJ1-2	TRBD1	14	-	CASNANRGTFGYTF	TGTGCCAGCAATGCTAACAGGGGGACGTTTGGCTACACCTTC
TRBV28	TRBJ1-5	-	14	few	CASSSGGAAPPQHF	TGTGCCAGCAGTTCGGGGGGCGCCGCCCCGCCCCAGCATTTT
TRBV24-1	TRBJ1-6	TRBD1	16	few	CATRDRAHLYNSPLHF	TGTGCCACCAGGGACAGGGCTCACCTATATAATTCACCCCTCCACTTT
TRBV2	TRBJ1-1	-	14	-	CASSVRKTNTEAFF	TGTGCCAGCAGTGTTCGCAAAACGAACACTGAAGCTTTCTTT
TRBV29-1	TRBJ1-2	-	13	-	CSTIREGGYGYTF	TGCAGCACCATCCGGGAAGGTGGCTATGGCTACACCTTC
TRBV25-1	TRBJ1-1	-	13	-	CASLNTGGTEAFF	TGTGCCTCGCTCAATACCGGGGGCACTGAAGCTTTCTTT
TRBV6-4	TRBJ2-1	-	18	-	CASSDQPLAQGLGHEQFF	TGTGCCAGCAGTGACCAACCTTTGGCCCAGGGGCTTGGCCATGAGCAGTTCTTC
TRBV28	TRBJ2-5	-	14	-	CASSWRDYQETQYF	TGTGCCAGCAGCTGGAGAGACTATCAAGAGACCCAGTACTTC
TRBV11-2	TRBJ2-7	TRBD2	16	-	CASSFLAAGGGDEQYF	TGTGCCAGCAGTTTCCTTGCGGCGGGAGGGGGGGACGAGCAGTACTTC
TRBV19	TRBJ2-5	TRBD1	14	-	CASSRDRVEETQYF	TGTGCCAGTAGTAGGGACAGGGTAGAAGAGACCCAGTACTTC
TRBV10-3	TRBJ1-2	-	12	few	CAISLNSYGYTF	TGTGCCATCAGTTTGAACAGTTATGGCTACACCTTC
TRBV2	TRBJ2-1	-	12	-	CASSDWRNEQFF	TGTGCCAGCAGTGATTGGAGGAATGAGCAGTTCTTC
TRBV10-2	TRBJ2-6	-	18	-	CASSEGLAFRSGANVLTF	TGCGCCAGCAGTGAAGGGCTAGCGTTCCGCTCTGGGGCCAACGTCCTGACTTTC
TRBV27	TRBJ2-3	-	13	-	CASSLVGTDTQYF	TGTGCCAGCAGTTTAGTGGGGACAGATACGCAGTATTTT
TRBV19	TRBJ1-5	-	15	-	CASSILAGRGQPQHF	TGTGCCAGTAGTATTTTGGCAGGGCGGGGTCAGCCCCAGCATTTT
TRBV20-1	TRBJ2-5	-	13	-	CSASATGPGTQYF	TGCAGTGCTAGTGCTACGGGGCCGGGGACCCAGTACTTC
TRBV28	TRBJ2-1	TRBD2	20	-	CASSFHLLGLAGGRVGEQFF	TGTGCCAGCAGTTTCCACCTCTTGGGCTTAGCGGGAGGGCGGGTCGGTGAGCAGTTCTTC
TRBV11-2	TRBJ2-1	TRBD1	15	few	CASSLEGTVLNEQFF	TGTGCCAGCAGCTTAGAGGGGACAGTGTTAAATGAGCAGTTCTTC
TRBV5-6	TRBJ1-3	-	15	-	CASSVSIVGGNTIYF	TGTGCCAGCAGCGTGAGCATTGTAGGTGGAAACACCATATATTTT
TRBV28	TRBJ2-7	-	14	-	CASSSEGRVYEQYF	TGTGCCAGCAGTTCCGAGGGTCGGGTTTACGAGCAGTACTTC
TRBV28	TRBJ2-7	TRBD2	14	-	CASKPSGSNYEQYF	TGTGCCAGCAAGCCGAGCGGGAGCAACTACGAGCAGTACTTC
TRBV30	TRBJ1-1	TRBD1	12	-	CAWSITGAEAFF	TGTGCCTGGAGCATAACAGGGGCTGAAGCTTTCTTT
TRBV7-2	TRBJ2-7	TRBD2	13	-	CASSPGLADEQYF	TGTGCCAGCAGCCCAGGACTAGCGGACGAGCAGTACTTC
TRBV5-4	TRBJ2-4	-	13	-	CASSLAGLNIQYF	TGTGCCAGCAGCTTGGCGGGACTAAACATTCAGTACTTC
TRBV25-1	TRBJ2-1	TRBD2	15	-	CASSELRLASNEQFF	TGTGCCAGCAGTGAACTGCGACTAGCGTCGAATGAGCAGTTCTTC
TRBV5-1	TRBJ2-2	TRBD2	16	-	CASSLETSGSRGELFF	TGCGCCAGCAGCTTGGAAACTAGCGGGAGTCGCGGGGAGCTGTTTTTT
TRBV27	TRBJ2-2	-	14	-	CASTRDANTGELFF	TGTGCCAGCACGAGAGACGCGAACACCGGGGAGCTGTTTTTT
TRBV13	TRBJ1-1	-	13	-	CASRGSQRPEAFF	TGTGCCAGCCGGGGCAGCCAAAGACCTGAAGCTTTCTTT
TRBV5-1	TRBJ1-2	-	15	-	CASTTGGVNDYGYTF	TGCGCCAGCACCACAGGCGGGGTGAACGACTATGGCTACACCTTC
TRBV7-2	TRBJ2-7	-	14	-	CASSLPGWDYEQYF	TGTGCCAGCAGCTTACCAGGGTGGGACTACGAGCAGTACTTC
TRBV30	TRBJ1-2	-	15	-	CAWSFLNTQYYGYTF	TGTGCCTGGAGTTTTCTTAATACCCAGTACTATGGCTACACCTTC
TRBV15	TRBJ2-1	TRBD2	13	once	CATRASGRAGGFF	TGTGCCACCAGAGCTAGCGGGAGGGCCGGTGGGTTCTTC
TRBV27	TRBJ2-4	TRBD1	17	few	CASSPITRDRVKNIQYF	TGTGCCAGCAGTCCCATTACCCGGGACAGGGTTAAAAACATTCAGTACTTC
TRBV19	TRBJ1-5	TRBD1	16	once	CASTLTMGQGYQPQHF	TGTGCCAGTACCTTAACCATGGGACAGGGTTATCAGCCCCAGCATTTT
TRBV5-1	TRBJ1-1	-	14	-	CASSLTGPNTEAFF	TGCGCCAGCAGCTTGACAGGCCCGAACACTGAAGCTTTCTTT
TRBV30	TRBJ2-5	-	15	-	CAWSGSLGRTETQYF	TGTGCCTGGAGTGGCTCCCTGGGACGCACGGAGACCCAGTACTTC
TRBV5-4	TRBJ1-3	-	14	-	CASSEGTRGNTIYF	TGTGCCAGCAGTGAGGGGACTCGTGGAAACACCATATATTTT
TRBV7-2	TRBJ2-7	TRBD2	15	-	CASSLSAGGTYEQYF	TGTGCCAGCAGCTTATCGGCGGGGGGAACCTACGAGCAGTACTTC
TRBV28	TRBJ1-2	-	12	-	CASSYRDYGYTF	TGTGCCAGCAGTTACAGGGACTATGGCTACACCTTC
TRBV28	TRBJ2-7	-	12	-	CAAEQGGYEQYF	TGTGCCGCCGAACAGGGTGGCTACGAGCAGTACTTC
TRBV9	TRBJ1-4	-	15	-	CASSRSTGNNEKLFF	TGTGCCAGCTCCAGATCAACAGGGAATAATGAAAAACTGTTTTTT
TRBV2	TRBJ1-1	-	14	-	CASWRRATNTEAFF	TGTGCCAGCTGGAGGAGAGCGACGAACACTGAAGCTTTCTTT
TRBV28	TRBJ1-1	-	12	-	CASSLSGTEAFF	TGTGCCAGCAGTTTGTCGGGCACTGAAGCTTTCTTT
TRBV30	TRBJ1-2	-	13	-	CAWSAGHTMGYTF	TGTGCCTGGAGTGCGGGACACACGATGGGCTACACCTTC
TRBV21-1	TRBJ1-2	-	15	few	CASSPTGPGRYGYTF	TGTGCCAGCAGCCCAACAGGCCCAGGGAGATATGGCTACACCTTC
TRBV2	TRBJ2-5	-	12	-	CAGGAFKETQYF	TGTGCCGGGGGGGCGTTTAAAGAGACCCAGTACTTC